The 16 T cell receptor beta chains given below trace back to one sample, sequenced in a study of CD8 T cells in Susac syndrome. An amount of RNA that ranged from about 0.45 to 1 ug was reverse transcribed with random hexamers. TCRdb re-called the immunoSEQ multiplex PCR reads with MiXCR, one entry per CDR3 protein. The sample consists of about 130,000 distinct CDR3 sequences, nearly 95% of them appearing once. Sequenced: CD4+ T cells from PBMCs. The receptors shown here come from a human donor in good health.

This chain uses TRBV29-1 with TRBJ2-1, with TRBD2 as a possible D gene (5 bases). Germline V gene lookup returns CDR1 SQVTM and CDR2 ANQGSEA. V shed 2 bases and J shed 4 bases, with 9 bases lying between them. This CDR3 has 13 amino acids. CDR3 residues: CSVESAVYNEQFF. The CDR3 DNA sequence: TGCAGCGTTGAATCAGCGGTATACAATGAGCAGTTCTTC.

The chain employs TRBV2 and TRBJ1-1, with 10 positions matching TRBD1. In germline, CDR1 is SNHLY, CDR2 FYNNEI. The CDR3 extends over 16 amino acids. V was pared by 4 bases and J by 7 bases, with 12 bases of the junction left unmatched. The CDR3 nucleotides are TGTGCCAGCAGTGGACAGGGGGCGAGGATTGGTGGTGAAGCTTTCTTT. It codes for CASSGQGARIGGEAFF.

This clonotype was seen only a few times. This chain joins TRBV20-1 and TRBJ2-7, with D possibly TRBD1 on 5 matching bases. Per the germline V gene, CDR1 is DFQATT and CDR2 is SNEGSKA (reference sequence). Trimming took off 6 bases at V and 5 bases at J, with 11 bases between the two ends. CDR3 length equals 11 residues. This chain's CDR3 is CSARAGNEQYF. As DNA, the CDR3 is TGCAGTGCCCGTGCAGGGAACGAGCAGTACTTC.

This clonotype came up once. The rearrangement joins TRBV28 to TRBJ1-1; no clear D gene. Trimming cost V 3 bases and J 3 bases, with 8 bases left between them. The CDR3 extends over 13 amino acids. From germline, CDR1 is MDHEN and CDR2 SYDVKM. CDR3 amino acids: CASSFPHDTEAFF. The CDR3 coding sequence is TGTGCCAGCAGTTTCCCACACGACACTGAAGCTTTCTTT.

The chain joins TRBV28 to TRBJ2-7; D is perhaps TRBD1 (6 bases). Germline CDR1 and CDR2: MDHEN and SYDVKM. CDR3 length: 13 residues. Trimming shortened V by 5 bases and J by 2 bases, and 10 bases separated the two germline ends. The CDR3 DNA sequence: TGTGCCAGCAGTGGGGGCCCCCCCTACGAGCAGTACTTC. Translated: CASSGGPPYEQYF.

The sample holds one count of this clonotype. The rearrangement uses TRBV7-9 and TRBJ2-5; D is undetermined. Germline values: CDR1 SEHNR, CDR2 FQNEAQ (reference sequence). This CDR3 comprises 13 residues. With 4 bases removed from V and 5 bases from J, the gap between germline ends came to 11 bases. The CDR3, as DNA: TGTGCCAGCAGCTCCTCCCCTTTGGAGACCCAGTACTTC. Translated: CASSSSPLETQYF. The full variable domain, with the rest looked up from reference TRBV7-9 and TRBJ2-5, is DTGVSQNPRHKITKRGQNVTFRCDPISEHNRLYWYRQTLGQGPEFLTYFQNEAQLEKSRLLSDRFSAERPKGSFSTLEIQRTEQGDSAMYLCASSSSPLETQYFGPGTRLLVL.

The chain couples TRBV27 to TRBJ2-5; 8 nucleotides agree with TRBD1. The germline V gene encodes CDR1 MNHEY and CDR2 SMNVEV (reference sequence). V lost 5 bases, J lost 5 bases, and 7 bases stayed unmatched. This CDR3 is 14 amino acids long. The CDR3, as DNA: TGTGCCAGCAGTGGGACAGGCTCGGGGGAGACCCAGTACTTC. Translated, it gives CASSGTGSGETQYF.

The chain is built from TRBV19 and TRBJ2-7; maybe TRBD2 (7 bases). Germline lookup yields CDR1 LNHDA and CDR2 SQIVND (reference sequence). Trimming stripped 5 bases from V and 6 bases from J, with 20 bases between. The CDR3 covers 15 residues. Here the CDR3 reads CASSPRRGQLGEQYF. Written as DNA, the CDR3 is TGTGCCAGTAGTCCCCGGCGGGGGCAACTCGGCGAGCAGTACTTC.

The V gene is TRBV3-1, the J gene TRBJ2-1; 12 bases match TRBD2. Germline V CDR1 and CDR2: LGHDT, YNNKEL (reference sequence). The CDR3 spans 17 residues. The V gene end was trimmed by 5 bases and the J gene end by 7 bases; junction bases not matched to a gene: 12. The CDR3 nucleotides read TGTGCCAGCAGCTCCTACCCGCTAGCGGGAGGGCGGAATGAGCAGTTCTTC. Protein product: CASSSYPLAGGRNEQFF.

This clonotype came up once. The rearrangement links TRBV30 to TRBJ2-1; possibly TRBD2 for D (6 bases). The CDR3 extends over 17 amino acids. The V end lost 2 bases, the J end lost 0 bases, and 17 bases lay between the germline ends. Germline V gives CDR1 GTSNPN, CDR2 SVGIG (reference sequence). The CDR3 loop reads CAWSPMVGTSSYNEQFF. CDR3 nucleotides: TGTGCCTGGAGTCCGATGGTAGGGACTTCCTCCTACAATGAGCAGTTCTTC. The entire variable domain, with the rest obtained from reference TRBV30 and TRBJ2-1, is as follows: SQTIHQWPATLVQPVGSPLSLECTVEGTSNPNLYWYRQAAGRGLQLLFYSVGIGQISSEVPQNLSASRPQDRQFILSSKKLLLSDSGFYLCAWSPMVGTSSYNEQFFGPGTRLTVL.

This chain connects TRBV5-1 to TRBJ2-5, with D perhaps matching TRBD1 or TRBD2 (6 bases each). The CDR3 loop spans 14 amino acids. With 4 bases removed from V and 2 bases from J, the gap between germline ends came to 12 bases. Germline V gene data show CDR1 as SGHRS and CDR2 as YFSETQ. CDR3 coding DNA: TGCGCCAGCAGCCCGGGGGCAGTTCAAGAGACCCAGTACTTC. Translated: CASSPGAVQETQYF.

The chain has TRBV20-1 and TRBJ2-2; D gene uncertain. The germline V gene encodes CDR1 DFQATT and CDR2 SNEGSKA (reference sequence). V lost 7 bases and J 6 bases, leaving 18 bases between the germline ends. CDR3 length: 14 residues. CDR3 loop: CSVPGFPYAGELFF. The CDR3 DNA reads TGCAGTGTCCCCGGGTTTCCTTACGCCGGGGAGCTGTTTTTT.

In DNA form, the CDR3 reads TGTGCCAGCAGCCAAGATCTAGCGGGCACAGATACGCAGTATTTT. The encoded protein is CASSQDLAGTDTQYF. The chain is built from TRBV14 and TRBJ2-3; 7 positions agree with TRBD2. This CDR3 region has 15 residues. Germline V gene sequence: CDR1 SGHDN, CDR2 FVKESK. Trimming removed 0 bases from V and 1 base from J; junction bases left unmatched: 1.

The chain recombines TRBV3-1 with TRBJ1-2; no clear D. There are 15 residues in the CDR3. The V gene's germline CDR1 is LGHDT and CDR2 YNNKEL (reference sequence). Trimming stripped 1 base from V and 8 bases from J, with 17 bases between. The DNA for the CDR3 is TGTGCCAGCAGCCAAGGTTTTACGGGGTCTTCGGGCTACACCTTC. Encoded protein: CASSQGFTGSSGYTF.

The V gene is TRBV9, the J gene TRBJ2-5, with 11 bases fitting TRBD1. The CDR3 covers 14 residues. V gave up 2 bases and J gave up 4 bases; unmatched junction bases: 1. Looked up from germline, CDR1 is SGDLS and CDR2 is YYNGEE. The CDR3 sequence: CASSVGQGAETQYF. The CDR3 coding sequence is TGTGCCAGCAGCGTCGGACAGGGGGCAGAGACCCAGTACTTC.

This chain links TRBV2 with TRBJ1-5, with 11 positions matching TRBD1. Germline trimming cut 6 bases from V and 7 bases from J; bases unmatched to any gene: 5. CDR1 SNHLY and CDR2 FYNNEI come from the germline V gene. The CDR3 sequence is 14 residues long. The CDR3 here is CASSGTGGRQPQHF. The CDR3 nucleotides read TGTGCCAGCAGCGGGACAGGGGGTCGACAGCCCCAGCATTTT.